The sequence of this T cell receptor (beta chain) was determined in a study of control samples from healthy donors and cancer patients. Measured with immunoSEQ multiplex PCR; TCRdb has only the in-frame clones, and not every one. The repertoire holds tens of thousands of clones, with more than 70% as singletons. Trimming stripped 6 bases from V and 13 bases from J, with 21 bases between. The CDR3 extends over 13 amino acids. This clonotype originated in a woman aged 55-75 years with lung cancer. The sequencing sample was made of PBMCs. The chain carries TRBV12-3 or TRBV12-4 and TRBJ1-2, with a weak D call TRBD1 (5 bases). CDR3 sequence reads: CASSFRDETGPTF. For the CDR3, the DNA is TGTGCCAGCAGCTTCCGGGACGAAACTGGGCCCACCTTC.